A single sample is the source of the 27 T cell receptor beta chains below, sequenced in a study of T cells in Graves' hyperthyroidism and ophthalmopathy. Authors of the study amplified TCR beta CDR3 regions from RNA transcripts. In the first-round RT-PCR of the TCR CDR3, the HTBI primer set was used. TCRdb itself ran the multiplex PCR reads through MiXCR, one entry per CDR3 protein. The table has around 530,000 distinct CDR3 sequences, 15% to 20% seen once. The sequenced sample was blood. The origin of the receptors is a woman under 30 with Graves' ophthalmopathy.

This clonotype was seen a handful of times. CDR3 in amino acids: CAISGAGSTDTQYF. In DNA form, the CDR3 reads TGTGCCATCAGTGGCGCGGGGTCTACAGATACGCAGTATTTT. The V call is TRBV10-3, the J call TRBJ2-3, with a tentative D call TRBD2 (6 bases). The germline V and J ends were trimmed by 4 bases and 3 bases, with 11 bases remaining between them. This CDR3 spans 14 amino acids. Germline-derived CDR1 and CDR2 are ENHRY and SYGVKD.

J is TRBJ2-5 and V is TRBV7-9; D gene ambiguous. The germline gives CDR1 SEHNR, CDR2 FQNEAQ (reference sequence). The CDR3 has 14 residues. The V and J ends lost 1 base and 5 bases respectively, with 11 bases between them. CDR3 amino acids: CASSLGTSSETQYF. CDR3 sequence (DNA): TGTGCCAGCAGCTTAGGCACATCATCGGAGACCCAGTACTTC.

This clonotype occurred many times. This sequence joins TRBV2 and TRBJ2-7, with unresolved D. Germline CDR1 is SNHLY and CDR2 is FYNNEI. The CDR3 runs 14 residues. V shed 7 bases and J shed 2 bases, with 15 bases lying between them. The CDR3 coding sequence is TGTGCCAGCACTCACAGTTCGCATCCCTACGAGCAGTACTTC. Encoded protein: CASTHSSHPYEQYF.

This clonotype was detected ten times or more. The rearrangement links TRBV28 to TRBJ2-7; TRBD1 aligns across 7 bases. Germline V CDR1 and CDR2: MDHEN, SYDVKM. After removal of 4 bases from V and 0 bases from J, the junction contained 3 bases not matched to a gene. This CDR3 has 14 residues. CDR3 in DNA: TGTGCCAGCAGTTACAGGGGTTACTCCTACGAGCAGTACTTC. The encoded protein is CASSYRGYSYEQYF.

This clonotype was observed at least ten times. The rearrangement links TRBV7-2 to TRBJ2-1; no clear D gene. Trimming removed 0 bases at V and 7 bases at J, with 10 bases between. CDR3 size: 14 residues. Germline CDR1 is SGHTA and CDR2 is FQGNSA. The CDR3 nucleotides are TGTGCCAGCAGCTTAGCCACAGTAGAGAATGAGCAGTTCTTC. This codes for CASSLATVENEQFF.

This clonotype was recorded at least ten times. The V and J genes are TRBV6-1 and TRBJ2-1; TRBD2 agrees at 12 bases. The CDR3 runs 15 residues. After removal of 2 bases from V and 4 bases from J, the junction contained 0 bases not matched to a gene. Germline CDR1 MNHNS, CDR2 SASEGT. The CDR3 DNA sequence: TGTGCCAGCAGTGAACTAGCGGGGGGGTACAATGAGCAGTTCTTC. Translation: CASSELAGGYNEQFF.

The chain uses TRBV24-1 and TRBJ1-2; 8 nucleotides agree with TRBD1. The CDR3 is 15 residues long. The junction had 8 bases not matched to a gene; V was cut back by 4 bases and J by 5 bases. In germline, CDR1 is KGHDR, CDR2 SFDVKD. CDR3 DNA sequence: TGTGCCACCAGTGACGCCGACAGGGGCAGATATGGCTACACCTTC. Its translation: CATSDADRGRYGYTF.

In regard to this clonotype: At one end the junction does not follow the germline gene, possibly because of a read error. CDR3 DNA sequence: TGCAGCTTCCGACCCCGGGGGGTCTCCTACAATGAGCAGCTCTTC. Translated: CSFRPRGVSYNEQLF. V usage is TRBV29-1 and J usage is TRBJ2-1; TRBD2 matches at 7 bases. There are 15 residues in the CDR3. Germline V gene sequence: CDR1 SQVTM, CDR2 ANQGSEA.

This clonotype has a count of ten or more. The CDR3 here is CASSPAGAYGYTF. Written as DNA, the CDR3 is TGTGCCAGCAGTCCCGCTGGGGCGTATGGCTACACCTTC. This chain joins TRBV27 and TRBJ1-2; D might be TRBD1 (5 bases). V was cut by 5 bases and J by 5 bases, with 12 bases left in between. Germline CDR1 reads MNHEY; CDR2 reads SMNVEV (reference sequence). The CDR3 loop spans 13 amino acids.

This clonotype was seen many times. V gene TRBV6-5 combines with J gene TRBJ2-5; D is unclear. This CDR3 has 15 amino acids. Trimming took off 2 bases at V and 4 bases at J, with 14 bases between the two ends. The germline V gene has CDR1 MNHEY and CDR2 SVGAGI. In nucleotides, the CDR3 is TGTGCCAGCAGTTACGCGGTAGGTCTTGGAGAGACCCAGTACTTC. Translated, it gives CASSYAVGLGETQYF.

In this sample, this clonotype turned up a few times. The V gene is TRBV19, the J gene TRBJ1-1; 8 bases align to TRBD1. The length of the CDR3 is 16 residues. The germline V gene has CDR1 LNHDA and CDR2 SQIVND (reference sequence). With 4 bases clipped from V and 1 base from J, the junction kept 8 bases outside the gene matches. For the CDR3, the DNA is TGTGCCAGTAGTAGGAGGCCCGACAGGGGGAACACTGAAGCTTTCTTT. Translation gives CASSRRPDRGNTEAFF.

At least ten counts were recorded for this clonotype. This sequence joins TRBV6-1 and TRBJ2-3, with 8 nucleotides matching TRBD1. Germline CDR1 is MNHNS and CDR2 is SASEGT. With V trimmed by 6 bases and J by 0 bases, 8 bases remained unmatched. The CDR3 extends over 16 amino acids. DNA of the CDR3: TGTGCCAGCAGGCGACAGGGGATTATAAGCACAGATACGCAGTATTTT. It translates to CASRRQGIISTDTQYF.

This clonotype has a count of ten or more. The chain's CDR3 is CASSPATGGIRDNEQFF. The CDR3 region has the DNA TGTGCCAGCAGCCCCGCCACAGGGGGTATAAGGGACAATGAGCAGTTCTTC. The V gene is TRBV28, the J gene TRBJ2-1; TRBD1 matches 8 bases. This CDR3 region has 17 residues. Looked up from germline, CDR1 is MDHEN and CDR2 is SYDVKM. V was clipped by 6 bases and J by 5 bases; unmatched bases: 15. Full variable domain (remainder filled in from reference TRBV28 and TRBJ2-1): DVKVTQSSRYLVKRTGEKVFLECVQDMDHENMFWYRQDPGLGLRLIYFSYDVKMKEKGDIPEGYSVSREKKERFSLILESASTNQTSMYLCASSPATGGIRDNEQFFGPGTRLTVL.

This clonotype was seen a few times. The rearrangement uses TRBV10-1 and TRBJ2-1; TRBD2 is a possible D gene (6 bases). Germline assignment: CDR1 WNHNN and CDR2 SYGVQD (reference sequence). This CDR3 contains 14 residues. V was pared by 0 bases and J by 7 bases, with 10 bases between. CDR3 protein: CASSESGGTNEQFF. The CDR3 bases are TGCGCCAGCAGTGAGTCTGGGGGGACGAATGAGCAGTTCTTC.

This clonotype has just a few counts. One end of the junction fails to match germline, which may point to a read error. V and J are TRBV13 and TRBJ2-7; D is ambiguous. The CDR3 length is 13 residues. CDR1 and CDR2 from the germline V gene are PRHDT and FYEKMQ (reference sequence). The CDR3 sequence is CASSLEIVGEQYF. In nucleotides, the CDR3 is TGCGCCAGCAGCTTGGAGATAGTAGGGGAGCAGTACTTC.

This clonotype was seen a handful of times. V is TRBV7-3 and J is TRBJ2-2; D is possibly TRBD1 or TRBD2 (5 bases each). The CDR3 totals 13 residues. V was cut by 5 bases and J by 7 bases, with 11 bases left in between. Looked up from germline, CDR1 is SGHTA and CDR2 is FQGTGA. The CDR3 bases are TGTGCCAGCAGCGGACCAGGGAGCGGGGAGCTGTTTTTT. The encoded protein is CASSGPGSGELFF.

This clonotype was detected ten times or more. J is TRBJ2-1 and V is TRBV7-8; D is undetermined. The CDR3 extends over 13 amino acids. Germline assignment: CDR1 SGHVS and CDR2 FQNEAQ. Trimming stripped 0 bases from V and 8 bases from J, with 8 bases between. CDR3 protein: CASSLAPGDEQFF. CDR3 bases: TGTGCCAGCAGCTTAGCGCCTGGGGATGAGCAGTTCTTC.

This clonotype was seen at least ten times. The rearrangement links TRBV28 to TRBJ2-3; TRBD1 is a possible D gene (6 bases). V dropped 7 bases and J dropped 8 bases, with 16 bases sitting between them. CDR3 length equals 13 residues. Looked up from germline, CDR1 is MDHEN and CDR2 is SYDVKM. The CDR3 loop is CASNPQGEATQYF. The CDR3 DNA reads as TGTGCCAGCAACCCACAGGGAGAGGCTACGCAGTATTTT.

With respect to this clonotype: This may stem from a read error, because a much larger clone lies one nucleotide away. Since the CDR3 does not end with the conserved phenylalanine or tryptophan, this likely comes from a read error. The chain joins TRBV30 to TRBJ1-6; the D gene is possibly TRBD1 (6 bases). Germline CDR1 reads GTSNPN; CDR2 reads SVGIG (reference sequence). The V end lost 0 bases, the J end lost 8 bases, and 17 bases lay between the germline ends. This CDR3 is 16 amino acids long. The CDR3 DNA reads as TGTGCCTGGAGTGTGTATGGGGGACACTCGGATTCACCCCTCCACCTT. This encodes CAWSVYGGHSDSPLHL.

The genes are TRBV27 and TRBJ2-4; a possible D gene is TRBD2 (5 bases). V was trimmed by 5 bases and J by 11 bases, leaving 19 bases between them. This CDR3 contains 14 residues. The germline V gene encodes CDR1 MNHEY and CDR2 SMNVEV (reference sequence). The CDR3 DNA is TGTGCCAGCAGTCCCGGCCTGGAGGCACCAGTTCAGTACTTC. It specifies CASSPGLEAPVQYF.

The chain's CDR3 is CSALGGASSGNTIYF. In DNA, the CDR3 is TGCAGCGCCCTTGGAGGGGCCAGCTCTGGAAACACCATATATTTT. The chain has TRBV29-1 and TRBJ1-3; D is perhaps TRBD1 (5 bases). This CDR3 has 15 residues. The V gene's germline CDR1 is SQVTM and CDR2 ANQGSEA. V was trimmed by 7 bases and J by 0 bases, leaving 16 bases between them. The complete variable domain, with remaining parts taken from reference TRBV29-1 and TRBJ1-3, reads SAVISQKPSRDICQRGTSLTIQCQVDSQVTMMFWYRQQPGQSLTLIATANQGSEATYESGFVIDKFPISRPNLTFSTLTVSNMSPEDSSIYLCSALGGASSGNTIYFGEGSWLTVV.

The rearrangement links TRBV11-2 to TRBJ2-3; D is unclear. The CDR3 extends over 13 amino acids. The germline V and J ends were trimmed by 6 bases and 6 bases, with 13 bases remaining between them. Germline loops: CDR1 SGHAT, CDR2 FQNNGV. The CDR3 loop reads CASSYNYPDTQYF. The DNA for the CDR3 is TGTGCCAGCAGTTATAATTACCCGGATACGCAGTATTTT.

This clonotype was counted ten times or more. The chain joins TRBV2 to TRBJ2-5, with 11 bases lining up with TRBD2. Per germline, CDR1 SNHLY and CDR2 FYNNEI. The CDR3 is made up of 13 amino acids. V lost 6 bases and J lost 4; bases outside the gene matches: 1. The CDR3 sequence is CASRGLAGETQYF. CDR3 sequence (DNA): TGTGCCAGCAGAGGACTAGCGGGAGAGACCCAGTACTTC.

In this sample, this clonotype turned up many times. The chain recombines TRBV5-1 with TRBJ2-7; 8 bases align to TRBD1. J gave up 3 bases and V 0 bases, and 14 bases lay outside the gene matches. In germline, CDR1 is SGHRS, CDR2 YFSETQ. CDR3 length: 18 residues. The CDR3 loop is CASSLGLSTGGIVYEQYF. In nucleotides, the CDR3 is TGCGCCAGCAGCTTGGGGTTATCTACAGGGGGTATCGTCTACGAGCAGTACTTC.

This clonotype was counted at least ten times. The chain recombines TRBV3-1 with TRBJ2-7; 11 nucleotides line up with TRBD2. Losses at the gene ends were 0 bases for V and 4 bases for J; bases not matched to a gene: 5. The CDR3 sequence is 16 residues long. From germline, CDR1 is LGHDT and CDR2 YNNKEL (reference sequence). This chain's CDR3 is CASSQDLLAGVYEQYF. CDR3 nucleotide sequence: TGTGCCAGCAGCCAAGATCTACTAGCGGGAGTTTACGAGCAGTACTTC.

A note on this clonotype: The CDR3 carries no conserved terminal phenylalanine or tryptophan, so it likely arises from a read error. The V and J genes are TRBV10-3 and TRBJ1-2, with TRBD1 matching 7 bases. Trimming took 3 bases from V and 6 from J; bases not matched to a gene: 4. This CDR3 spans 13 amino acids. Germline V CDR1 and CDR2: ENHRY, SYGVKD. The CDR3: CAISEDRVNGYTL. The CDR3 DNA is TGTGCCATCAGTGAAGACAGGGTGAATGGCTACACCCTC.

The CDR3 DNA reads as TGTGCCAGCAGTTCAGGGGGGCGAGAGACCCAGTACTTC. The encoded protein is CASSSGGRETQYF. The J gene is TRBJ2-5, the V gene TRBV12-3 or TRBV12-4; maybe TRBD1 (7 bases). Trimming took 4 bases from V and 4 from J, leaving 10 bases between them. The CDR3 is 13 amino acids.